A single sample gave rise to the 15 T cell receptor beta chains below, sequenced in a study of cytomegalovirus exposure and HLA in healthy donors. Amplification used 60 Vbeta primers and 13 Jbeta primers. Data came from immunoSEQ multiplex PCR; TCRdb stores just in-frame clones and leaves some out. This repertoire shows about 150,000 clones, around 66% found once; its top ten account for 2.5% to 3.5%. The source material was PBMCs. The source is a woman in her twenties or thirties in good health and CMV-seropositive.

The V and J genes are TRBV10-3 and TRBJ1-1, with no clear D. Germline loops: CDR1 ENHRY, CDR2 SYGVKD. The V gene lost 4 bases and the J gene lost 1 base, with 10 bases spanning the gap. The CDR3 is 14 residues long. The CDR3 spells CAISGLNRNTEAFF. DNA for the CDR3: TGTGCCATCAGTGGGCTGAACAGGAACACTGAAGCTTTCTTT.

V is TRBV5-1 and J is TRBJ1-2; TRBD1 aligns across 9 bases. The V and J ends lost 3 bases and 7 bases, in that order; junction bases with no gene match: 13. The germline V gene encodes CDR1 SGHRS and CDR2 YFSETQ. The CDR3 length is 16 residues. The CDR3 sequence is CASSSNPGQGTSGYTF. CDR3 nucleotide sequence: TGCGCCAGCAGCTCCAACCCGGGACAGGGTACATCTGGCTACACCTTC.

V gene TRBV4-2 combines with J gene TRBJ2-2; no clear D gene. The CDR3 has 13 residues. The germline V gene has CDR1 LGHNA and CDR2 YNFKEQ. Deletions cut 2 bases from V and 8 bases from J, with 9 bases between. The CDR3 DNA follows: TGTGCCAGCAGCCAACCCCAGGAAGGGGAGCTGTTTTTT. Protein sequence: CASSQPQEGELFF.

This chain links TRBV6-1 with TRBJ2-1; tentatively, D is TRBD1 (5 bases). There are 15 residues in the CDR3. V lost 4 bases to trimming and J lost 5 bases, with 15 bases between them. Germline lookup yields CDR1 MNHNS and CDR2 SASEGT. CDR3 nucleotides: TGTGCCAGCAGTGTTATTGGTGACAGAGACAATGAGCAGTTCTTC. It is translated as CASSVIGDRDNEQFF.

The CDR3, as DNA: TGTGCCAGCAGCTTAAAGCTTGCACGTGTGAACACTGAAGCTTTCTTT. It yields the protein CASSLKLARVNTEAFF. The gene calls are TRBV5-6 and TRBJ1-1, with unresolved D. This CDR3 has 16 amino acids. V lost 2 bases and J lost 0, with 14 bases in between. Germline-derived CDR1 and CDR2 are SGHDT and YYEEEE.

The chain uses TRBV27 and TRBJ2-3; D gene uncertain. CDR1 is MNHEY and CDR2 is SMNVEV in the germline V gene (reference sequence). The V end lost 3 bases, the J end lost 0 bases, and 7 bases lay between the germline ends. This CDR3 is 14 amino acids long. Here the CDR3 DNA reads TGTGCCAGCAGTTTTTTGGCCAGCACAGATACGCAGTATTTT. Encoded protein: CASSFLASTDTQYF.

This rearrangement joins TRBV4-1 to TRBJ2-1, with D possibly being TRBD2 (5 bases). The V gene's germline CDR1 is MGHRA and CDR2 YSYEKL. V gave up 4 bases and J gave up 0 bases, with 13 bases separating them. The CDR3 totals 16 residues. The DNA of the CDR3 is TGCGCCAGCAGCCCACGGTTCGGAGGCTCCTACAATGAGCAGTTCTTC. Protein sequence: CASSPRFGGSYNEQFF.

This clone has only a few counts. The chain links TRBV28 to TRBJ1-4; 7 nucleotides match TRBD1. J lost 4 bases, V lost 3 bases, and 8 bases had no gene match. The length of the CDR3 is 16 residues. CDR1 is MDHEN and CDR2 is SYDVKM in the germline V gene. The CDR3 protein is CASSLQPGQYNEKLFF. CDR3 bases: TGTGCCAGCAGTTTGCAGCCGGGACAGTATAATGAAAAACTGTTTTTT.

With regard to this clone: Relative to the germline gene, one junction end is altered; a read error may explain this. This rearrangement joins TRBV6-5 to TRBJ2-7, with 11 bases that match TRBD2. The length of the CDR3 is 13 residues. The germline V gene encodes CDR1 MNHEY and CDR2 SVGAGI. In nucleotides, the CDR3 is TGTGCCAGCAGCCCCCAAACTAGCGGGGGACACATTTTC. It translates to CASSPQTSGGHIF.

This clone was found once. The rearrangement joins TRBV7-9 to TRBJ1-3; 7 bases map to TRBD1. Germline lookup yields CDR1 SEHNR and CDR2 FQNEAQ (reference sequence). CDR3 length: 15 residues. The ends lost 5 bases at V and 4 bases at J; junction bases unmatched: 8. CDR3 in DNA: TGTGCCAGCAGCCGAACAGGGGCCGCCGGAAACACCATATATTTT. Its protein is CASSRTGAAGNTIYF.

The sample holds a few counts of this clone. The V gene is TRBV19, the J gene TRBJ1-1, with 7 bases matching TRBD1. J gave up 0 bases and V 3 bases, and 7 bases lay outside the gene matches. CDR1 LNHDA and CDR2 SQIVND come from the germline V gene (reference sequence). CDR3 length equals 16 residues. CDR3 residues: CASSIKGTVLNTEAFF. The CDR3 nucleotides are TGTGCCAGTAGTATCAAGGGGACAGTTTTGAACACTGAAGCTTTCTTT.

This chain links TRBV18 with TRBJ2-5; 10 bases align to TRBD2. Trimming at V came to 3 bases and at J to 4 bases, leaving 8 bases not matched to a gene. This CDR3 region has 16 residues. Germline CDR1 reads KGHSH; CDR2 reads LQKENI. The DNA for the CDR3 is TGTGCCAGCTCACCCACCCTAGCGGGAGATCGAGAGACCCAGTACTTC. This gives the protein CASSPTLAGDRETQYF.

The chain combines TRBV28 with TRBJ1-5; D is possibly TRBD1 (6 bases). CDR1 MDHEN and CDR2 SYDVKM come from the germline V gene. The CDR3 is 14 residues long. V dropped 3 bases and J dropped 10 bases, with 16 bases sitting between them. CDR3 sequence: CASSFGQPQGPQHF. CDR3 nucleotide sequence: TGTGCCAGCAGTTTCGGACAGCCTCAGGGACCCCAGCATTTT.

The CDR3 nucleotides read TGTGCCAGCAAGAGACTAGCATCAGAGGAGCAGTTCTTC. This translates into CASKRLASEEQFF. The chain links TRBV2 to TRBJ2-1; 7 nucleotides match TRBD2. The V gene's germline CDR1 is SNHLY and CDR2 FYNNEI. Trimming cost V 7 bases and J 10 bases; bases outside gene matches: 10. The CDR3 loop spans 13 amino acids. Based on the CDR3 plus reference TRBV2 and TRBJ2-1, the full variable domain is EPEVTQTPSHQVTQMGQEVILRCVPISNHLYFYWYRQILGQKVEFLVSFYNNEISEKSEIFDDQFSVERPDGSNFTLKIRSTKLEDSAMYFCASKRLASEEQFFGPGTRLTVL.

The V and J genes are TRBV2 and TRBJ2-1, with 9 bases aligning to TRBD1. V was pared by 7 bases and J by 1 base, with 5 bases of the junction left unmatched. Germline CDR1 reads SNHLY; CDR2 reads FYNNEI. The CDR3 has 15 amino acids. CDR3: CASTLDRGSYNEQFF. CDR3 nucleotide sequence: TGTGCCAGCACCCTTGACAGGGGGTCCTACAATGAGCAGTTCTTC.